The clone carrying this T cell receptor (beta chain) came up a few times. The protocol was immunoSEQ multiplex PCR, while the TCRdb copy is restricted to in-frame clones and leaves out a portion. The sample has 180,000 or so clones, about 78% seen once. This record belongs to a study of blood T cell repertoires in COVID-19. The overall study: PBMCs, B-cell-depleted T cells, or T cells provided the cDNA or gDNA that made up the material.

Looked up from germline, CDR1 is SGHRS and CDR2 is YFSETQ. The CDR3 covers 16 residues. Trimming shortened V by 0 bases and J by 0 bases, and 12 bases separated the two germline ends. This TCR was recovered from a woman aged 45-65 years with active or convalescent COVID-19. Material: peripheral blood. This chain joins TRBV5-1 and TRBJ1-2; maybe TRBD1 (6 bases). The CDR3 DNA reads TGCGCCAGCAGCTTGGTATCAGGGGCCCCTAACTATGGCTACACCTTC. The encoded protein is CASSLVSGAPNYGYTF. Based on the CDR3 plus reference TRBV5-1 and TRBJ1-2, the full variable domain is KAGVTQTPRYLIKTRGQQVTLSCSPISGHRSVSWYQQTPGQGLQFLFEYFSETQRNKGNFPGRFSGRQFSNSRSEMNVSTLELGDSALYLCASSLVSGAPNYGYTFGSGTRLTVV.